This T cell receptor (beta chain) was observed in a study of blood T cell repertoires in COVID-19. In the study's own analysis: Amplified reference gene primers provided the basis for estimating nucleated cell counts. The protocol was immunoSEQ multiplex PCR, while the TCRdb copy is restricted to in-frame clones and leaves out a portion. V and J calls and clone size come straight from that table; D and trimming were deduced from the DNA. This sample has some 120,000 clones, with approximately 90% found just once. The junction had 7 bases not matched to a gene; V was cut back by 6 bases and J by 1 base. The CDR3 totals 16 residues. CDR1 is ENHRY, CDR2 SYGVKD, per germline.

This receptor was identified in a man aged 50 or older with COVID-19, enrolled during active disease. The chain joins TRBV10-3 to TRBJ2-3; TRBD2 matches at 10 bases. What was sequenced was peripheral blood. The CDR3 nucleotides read TGTGCCATCAGCCTCTCCGGGACTAGCGGCACAGATACGCAGTATTTT. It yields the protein CAISLSGTSGTDTQYF.